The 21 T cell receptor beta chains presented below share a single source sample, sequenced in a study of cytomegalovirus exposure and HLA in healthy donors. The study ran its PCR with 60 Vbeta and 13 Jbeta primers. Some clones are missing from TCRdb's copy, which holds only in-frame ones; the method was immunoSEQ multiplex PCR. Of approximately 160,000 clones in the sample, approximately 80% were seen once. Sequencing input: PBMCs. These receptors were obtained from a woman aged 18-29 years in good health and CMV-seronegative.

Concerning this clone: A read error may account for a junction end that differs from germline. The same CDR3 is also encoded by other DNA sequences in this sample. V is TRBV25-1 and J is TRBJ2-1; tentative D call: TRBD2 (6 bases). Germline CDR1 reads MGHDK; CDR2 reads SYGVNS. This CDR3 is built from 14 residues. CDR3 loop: CASSEDGGGNEQFF. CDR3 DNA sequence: TGTGCTAGCAGTGAAGACGGGGGTGGTAATGAGCAGTTCTTC.

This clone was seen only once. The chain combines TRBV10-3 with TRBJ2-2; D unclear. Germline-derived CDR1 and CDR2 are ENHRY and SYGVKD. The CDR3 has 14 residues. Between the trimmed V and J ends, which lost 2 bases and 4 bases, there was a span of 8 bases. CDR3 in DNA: TGTGCCATCAGTGAGGCGCTTCTCACCGGGGAGCTGTTTTTT. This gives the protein CAISEALLTGELFF.

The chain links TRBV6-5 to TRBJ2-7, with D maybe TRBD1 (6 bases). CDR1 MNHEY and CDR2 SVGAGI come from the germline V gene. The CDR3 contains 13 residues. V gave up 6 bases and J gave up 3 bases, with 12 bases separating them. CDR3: CASSLGQNYEQYF. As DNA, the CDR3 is TGTGCCAGCAGCCTTGGACAGAACTACGAGCAGTACTTC.

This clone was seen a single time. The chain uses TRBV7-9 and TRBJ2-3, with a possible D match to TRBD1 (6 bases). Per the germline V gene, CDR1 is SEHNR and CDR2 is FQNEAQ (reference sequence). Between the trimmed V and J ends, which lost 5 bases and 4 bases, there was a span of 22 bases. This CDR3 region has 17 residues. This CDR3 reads CASSPHLQGMGADTQYF. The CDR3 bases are TGTGCCAGCAGCCCCCACCTCCAGGGGATGGGCGCAGATACGCAGTATTTT.

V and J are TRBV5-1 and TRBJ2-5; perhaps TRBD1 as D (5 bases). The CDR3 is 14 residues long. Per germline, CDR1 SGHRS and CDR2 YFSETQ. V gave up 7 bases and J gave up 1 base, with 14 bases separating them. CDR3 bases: TGCGCCAGCGGCTGGTTTGACAGCCAAGAGACCCAGTACTTC. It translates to CASGWFDSQETQYF.

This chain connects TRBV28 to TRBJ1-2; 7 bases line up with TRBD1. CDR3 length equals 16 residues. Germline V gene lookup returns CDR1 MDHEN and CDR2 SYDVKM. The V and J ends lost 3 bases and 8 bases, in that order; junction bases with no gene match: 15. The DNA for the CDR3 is TGTGCCAGCAGTTTTCCCCCCGGCAGGGGGGTTCGGGGCTACACCTTC. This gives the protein CASSFPPGRGVRGYTF.

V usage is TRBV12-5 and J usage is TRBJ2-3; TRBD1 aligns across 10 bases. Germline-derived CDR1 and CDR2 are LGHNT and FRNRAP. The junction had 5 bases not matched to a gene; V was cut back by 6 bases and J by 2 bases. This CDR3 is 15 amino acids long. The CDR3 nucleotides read TGTGCTAGTGGGTCCGGACAGGGGGTCACAGATACGCAGTATTTT. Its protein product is CASGSGQGVTDTQYF.

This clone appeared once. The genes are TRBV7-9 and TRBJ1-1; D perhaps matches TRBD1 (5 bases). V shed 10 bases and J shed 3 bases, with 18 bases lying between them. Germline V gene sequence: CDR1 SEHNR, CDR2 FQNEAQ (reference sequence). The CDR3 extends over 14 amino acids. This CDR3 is CATFSRGGDTEAFF. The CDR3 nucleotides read TGTGCCACCTTTTCCCGGGGAGGGGACACTGAAGCTTTCTTT.

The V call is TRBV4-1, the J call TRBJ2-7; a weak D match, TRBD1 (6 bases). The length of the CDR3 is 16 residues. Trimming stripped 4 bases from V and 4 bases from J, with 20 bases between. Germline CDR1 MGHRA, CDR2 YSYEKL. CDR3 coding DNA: TGCGCCAGCAGCCGACACTACCGGGACACGGCTTACGAGCAGTACTTC. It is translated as CASSRHYRDTAYEQYF.

Written as DNA, the CDR3 is TGCGCCAGCAGTCATGGGGCGGATTGGGAGCAGTACTTC. This sequence encodes CASSHGADWEQYF. The chain uses TRBV23-1 and TRBJ2-7; a possible D gene is TRBD1 (5 bases). TRBV23-1 is noted as an ORF with a role that remains uncertain. V was pared by 3 bases and J by 7 bases, with 13 bases between. The CDR3 totals 13 residues.

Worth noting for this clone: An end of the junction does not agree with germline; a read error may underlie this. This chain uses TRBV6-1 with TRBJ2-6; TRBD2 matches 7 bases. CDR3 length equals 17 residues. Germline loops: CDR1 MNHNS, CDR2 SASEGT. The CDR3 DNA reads TGTGCCACCAGGGAAGGTGGACTTTTACGCGGGGGCAACGTCCTGACTTTC. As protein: CATREGGLLRGGNVLTF.

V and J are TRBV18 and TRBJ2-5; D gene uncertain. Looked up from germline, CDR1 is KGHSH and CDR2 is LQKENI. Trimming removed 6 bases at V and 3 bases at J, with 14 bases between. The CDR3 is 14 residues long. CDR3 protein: CASSSEQRKETQYF. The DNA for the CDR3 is TGTGCCAGCTCGAGTGAACAGAGAAAAGAGACCCAGTACTTC.

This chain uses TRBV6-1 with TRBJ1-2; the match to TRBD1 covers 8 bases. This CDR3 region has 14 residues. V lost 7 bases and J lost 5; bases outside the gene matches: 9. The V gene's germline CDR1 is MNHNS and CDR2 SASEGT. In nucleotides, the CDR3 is TGTGCCAGCATGTACAGGGGGGTTTATTATGGCTACACCTTC. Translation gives CASMYRGVYYGYTF.

The DNA of the CDR3 is TGTGCCAGCAGTTACTCGCCCCGACTCAGCACAGATACGCAGTATTTT. Translating gives CASSYSPRLSTDTQYF. J is TRBJ2-3 and V is TRBV6-5; D uncertain. CDR3 length: 16 residues. In germline, CDR1 is MNHEY, CDR2 SVGAGI. The ends were cut back, 0 bases at V and 0 bases at J, with 10 bases in the middle.

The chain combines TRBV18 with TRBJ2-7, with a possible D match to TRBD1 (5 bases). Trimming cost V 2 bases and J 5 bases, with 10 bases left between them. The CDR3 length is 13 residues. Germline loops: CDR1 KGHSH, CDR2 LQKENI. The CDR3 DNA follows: TGTGCCAGCTCACCAGCCAGGGCCCACGAGCAGTACTTC. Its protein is CASSPARAHEQYF.

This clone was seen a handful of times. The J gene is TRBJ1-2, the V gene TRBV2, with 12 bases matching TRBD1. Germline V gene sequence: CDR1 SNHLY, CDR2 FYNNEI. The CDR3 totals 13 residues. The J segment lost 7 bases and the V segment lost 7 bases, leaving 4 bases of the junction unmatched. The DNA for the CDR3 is TGTGCCAGCATGGGACAGGGGGCTGGTGGCTACACCTTC. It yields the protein CASMGQGAGGYTF.

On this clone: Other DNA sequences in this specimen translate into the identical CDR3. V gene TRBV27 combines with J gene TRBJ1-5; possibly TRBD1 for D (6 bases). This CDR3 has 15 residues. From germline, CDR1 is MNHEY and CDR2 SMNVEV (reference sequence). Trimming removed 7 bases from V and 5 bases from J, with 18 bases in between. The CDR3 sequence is CASNSGTGRDQPQHF. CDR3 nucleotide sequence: TGTGCCAGCAACTCGGGTACAGGGAGGGATCAGCCCCAGCATTTT.

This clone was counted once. The CDR3 sequence is CASSPTSAPYNEQFF. CDR3 in DNA: TGTGCCAGCAGCCCCACTAGCGCACCGTACAATGAGCAGTTCTTC. The rearrangement links TRBV7-9 to TRBJ2-1; 7 positions agree with TRBD2. CDR3 length: 15 residues. Unmatched junction bases numbered 8, after V lost 5 bases and J lost 4 bases. From germline, CDR1 is SEHNR and CDR2 FQNEAQ (reference sequence).

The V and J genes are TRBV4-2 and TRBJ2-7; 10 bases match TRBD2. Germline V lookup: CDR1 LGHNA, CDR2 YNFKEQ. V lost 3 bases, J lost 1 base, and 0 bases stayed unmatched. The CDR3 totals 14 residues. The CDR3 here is CASSQGLASYEQYF. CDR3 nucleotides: TGTGCCAGCAGCCAGGGACTAGCGTCCTACGAGCAGTACTTC.

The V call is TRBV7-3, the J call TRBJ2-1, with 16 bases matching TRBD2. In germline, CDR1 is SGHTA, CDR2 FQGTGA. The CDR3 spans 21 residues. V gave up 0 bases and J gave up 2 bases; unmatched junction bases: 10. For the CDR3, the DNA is TGTGCCAGCAGCTTAACAAGTTTGGGACTAGCGGGAGGGAAGGCCTACAATGAGCAGTTCTTC. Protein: CASSLTSLGLAGGKAYNEQFF.

The CDR3 loop is CASSYPGQGASHTF. The CDR3 DNA reads TGTGCCAGCAGTTACCCGGGACAGGGGGCGTCCCACACCTTC. This chain joins TRBV6-6 and TRBJ1-2; 12 nucleotides match TRBD1. V lost 2 bases to trimming and J lost 12 bases; unmatched junction nucleotides: 7. The V gene's germline CDR1 is MNHNY and CDR2 SVGAGI (reference sequence). This CDR3 has 14 amino acids.